What follows are 15 T cell receptor beta chains derived from one specimen sequenced in a study of identical twins. TCRdb passed the 5' RACE reads through MiXCR, listing each CDR3 protein once. The sample holds approximately 690,000 distinct CDR3 sequences, over 5% seen once. Sequenced sample: naive T cells sorted from blood. Receptors originate from a man between 18 and 29 years old in good health.

This clonotype was found a few times. The chain recombines TRBV6-2 or TRBV6-3 with TRBJ2-2; 7 nucleotides match TRBD2. CDR1 is MNHEY, CDR2 SVGEGT, per germline. The CDR3 extends over 20 amino acids. The V segment lost 0 bases and the J segment 6 bases; nucleotides outside the gene matches: 19. CDR3: CASSYSIRLWAGEKSGELFF. CDR3 nucleotides: TGTGCCAGCAGTTACTCGATAAGGCTCTGGGCGGGAGAAAAGTCCGGGGAGCTGTTTTTT.

This clonotype was counted many times. The rearrangement links TRBV12-3 or TRBV12-4 to TRBJ1-1; D might be TRBD1 (6 bases). The V end was cut by 6 bases, the J end by 7 bases, with 12 bases between. The CDR3 loop spans 12 amino acids. CDR3 residues: CASSLGQFEAFF. CDR3 in DNA: TGTGCCAGCAGCCTAGGACAGTTTGAAGCTTTCTTT.

The sample holds a few counts of this clonotype. The genes are TRBV5-1 and TRBJ2-7; tentative D call: TRBD1 (6 bases). The CDR3 loop spans 14 amino acids. Germline CDR1 SGHRS, CDR2 YFSETQ. V was cut by 7 bases and J by 1 base, with 15 bases left in between. The CDR3 DNA sequence: TGCGCCAGCCGGACAGACAGGATATCCTACGAGCAGTACTTC. Amino acids: CASRTDRISYEQYF.

The chain's CDR3 is CSGAVSSYEQYF. The CDR3 DNA reads TGCAGCGGGGCCGTAAGCTCCTACGAGCAGTACTTC. The J gene is TRBJ2-7, the V gene TRBV29-1; no clear D gene. The CDR3 covers 12 residues. In germline, CDR1 is SQVTM, CDR2 ANQGSEA. The V and J ends lost 7 bases and 0 bases respectively, with 10 bases between them.

About this clonotype: The CDR3 end shows no conserved phenylalanine or tryptophan, and so a read error is likely. This rearrangement joins TRBV28 to TRBJ2-1; 12 nucleotides align to TRBD2. The V gene's germline CDR1 is MDHEN and CDR2 SYDVKM. The ends lost 6 bases at V and 7 bases at J; junction bases unmatched: 7. The CDR3 has 15 residues. The CDR3 DNA sequence: TGTGCCAGCAGCCTGACTAGCGGGAGTCAAAATGAGCAGTTCATC. Its translation: CASSLTSGSQNEQFI.

The genes are TRBV12-5 and TRBJ2-1, with 8 positions matching TRBD2. CDR3 size: 16 residues. V dropped 1 base and J dropped 3; count of bases not matched to a gene: 5. Germline V CDR1 and CDR2: LGHNT, FRNRAP. Here the CDR3 DNA reads TGTGCTAGTGGTTTGGGTACTAGCGGACGCTACAATGAGCAGTTCTTC. Translation: CASGLGTSGRYNEQFF.

This clonotype has only a few counts. The rearrangement links TRBV11-2 to TRBJ2-3; TRBD2 matches at 7 bases. The CDR3 runs to 19 residues. Germline V lookup: CDR1 SGHAT, CDR2 FQNNGV. The V and J ends lost 5 bases and 1 base, in that order; junction bases with no gene match: 18. CDR3 loop: CASSPHPSGGWTRTDTQYF. The CDR3 coding sequence is TGTGCCAGCAGCCCCCACCCTAGCGGAGGCTGGACACGCACAGATACGCAGTATTTT.

This clonotype came up many times. This chain links TRBV20-1 with TRBJ2-1, with D perhaps matching TRBD2 (6 bases). Germline V gives CDR1 DFQATT, CDR2 SNEGSKA (reference sequence). There are 15 residues in the CDR3. Trimming took 6 bases from V and 0 from J, leaving 15 bases between them. CDR3 sequence (DNA): TGCAGTGCGGCAAGCGGGCCCGTCTCCTACAATGAGCAGTTCTTC. As protein: CSAASGPVSYNEQFF.

This sequence joins TRBV5-1 and TRBJ1-5; D uncertain. This CDR3 has 15 amino acids. Germline CDR1 SGHRS, CDR2 YFSETQ. V was shortened by 0 bases and J by 5 bases, with 12 bases between the two germline ends. The CDR3, as DNA: TGCGCCAGCAGCTTGGGTTTCGGAGATTATCAGCCCCAGCATTTT. It codes for CASSLGFGDYQPQHF.

At least ten counts were recorded for this clonotype. The chain carries TRBV12-3 or TRBV12-4 and TRBJ1-1; 9 nucleotides align to TRBD1. J gave up 10 bases and V 6 bases, and 9 bases lay outside the gene matches. This CDR3 spans 13 amino acids. The CDR3 DNA is TGTGCCAGCAGCCGCGGGACAGGGTTATCAGCTTTCTTT. Protein: CASSRGTGLSAFF.

This clonotype was observed at least ten times. The rearrangement uses TRBV5-1 and TRBJ2-2; 11 positions match TRBD2. V was clipped by 3 bases and J by 0 bases; unmatched bases: 4. This CDR3 contains 17 residues. The germline V gene has CDR1 SGHRS and CDR2 YFSETQ. The CDR3 region is CASSSGLADPNTGELFF. The DNA of the CDR3 is TGCGCCAGCAGCTCGGGACTAGCGGATCCGAACACCGGGGAGCTGTTTTTT.

This clonotype was counted a few times. CDR3 in DNA: TGTGCCAGCAGCTTATACGGCAGAATGAACACTGAAGCTTTCTTT. Its translation is CASSLYGRMNTEAFF. The chain has TRBV7-8 and TRBJ1-1, with D unresolved. There are 15 residues in the CDR3. V gave up 2 bases and J gave up 0 bases, with 10 bases separating them. Germline lookup yields CDR1 SGHVS and CDR2 FQNEAQ.

This clonotype was seen many times. The gene calls are TRBV9 and TRBJ2-3, with 10 bases lining up with TRBD2. CDR3 size: 17 residues. V gave up 4 bases and J gave up 3 bases; unmatched junction bases: 11. CDR1 is SGDLS, CDR2 YYNGEE, per germline. CDR3 in amino acids: CASSKREGPRRTDTQYF. CDR3 bases: TGTGCCAGCAGCAAGCGGGAGGGCCCGAGAAGAACAGATACGCAGTATTTT.

This clonotype was observed at least ten times. This rearrangement joins TRBV12-3 or TRBV12-4 to TRBJ1-2; 10 positions agree with TRBD1. The trim removed 6 bases at V and 8 bases at J, leaving 18 bases unmatched. This CDR3 is 17 amino acids long. The CDR3 bases are TGTGCCAGCAGCTACATACCCTCGAGACAGGGGGCACTCGGCTACACCTTC. Translated: CASSYIPSRQGALGYTF.

This clonotype has ten or more counts. The chain combines TRBV11-2 with TRBJ2-7; 11 nucleotides agree with TRBD1. The V segment lost 3 bases and the J segment 6 bases; nucleotides outside the gene matches: 7. This CDR3 has 15 residues. In germline, CDR1 is SGHAT, CDR2 FQNNGV. The CDR3 region is CASSLGTGGLGEQYF. CDR3 DNA sequence: TGTGCCAGCAGCTTGGGGACAGGGGGATTGGGCGAGCAGTACTTC.